Below are 26 T cell receptor beta chains sequenced from a single sample in a study of blood T cells in healthy people across ages. For the second PCR, which ran for about 7 to 11 cycles, a sample-barcoded 5' primer and a J-beta primer mix were used. One entry per CDR3 protein results from TCRdb running MiXCR on the 5' RACE reads. Of around 1.5 million distinct CDR3 sequences in the sample, 30% to 35% were seen once. The sample taken for sequencing was blood. These receptors were obtained from a woman aged 30 to 39 in good health.

The rearrangement links TRBV28 to TRBJ2-7; the D gene is possibly TRBD2 (6 bases). CDR3 length: 16 residues. Germline loops: CDR1 MDHEN, CDR2 SYDVKM. Deletions cut 3 bases from V and 2 bases from J, with 17 bases between. The CDR3 bases are TGTGCCAGCAGTTTCCAGTGGAGGGACCGACCCTACGAGCAGTACTTC. It codes for CASSFQWRDRPYEQYF.

Details on this clonotype: One end of the junction is discordant with germline, which a read error may explain. The J gene is TRBJ2-1, the V gene TRBV15; no clear D. Germline values: CDR1 LNHNV, CDR2 YYDKDF (reference sequence). The CDR3 runs to 15 residues. CDR3 sequence: CATSNPGPGYSEQFF. CDR3 coding DNA: TGTGCCACCAGCAACCCCGGACCCGGCTACAGTGAGCAGTTCTTC.

The gene calls are TRBV2 and TRBJ2-1, with no clear D. CDR3 length: 15 residues. V was clipped by 2 bases and J by 2 bases, with 10 bases between them. CDR1 is SNHLY and CDR2 is FYNNEI in the germline V gene. In nucleotides, the CDR3 is TGTGCCAGCAGTGAACTGGTGGGGACCTACAATGAGCAGTTCTTC. This translates into CASSELVGTYNEQFF.

This clonotype came up many times. The V call is TRBV29-1, the J call TRBJ2-7; possible D gene TRBD2, 6 bases. Deletions cut 7 bases from V and 3 bases from J, with 16 bases between. Germline CDR1 is SQVTM and CDR2 is ANQGSEA. The CDR3 runs 13 residues. The CDR3: CSAQRAGSYEQYF. For the CDR3, the DNA is TGCAGCGCCCAGAGGGCCGGGAGCTACGAGCAGTACTTC.

This clonotype was detected many times. The chain is built from TRBV29-1 and TRBJ2-3; D may match TRBD1 or TRBD2 (5 bases each). Germline V gene lookup returns CDR1 SQVTM and CDR2 ANQGSEA. The length of the CDR3 is 12 residues. V shed 6 bases and J shed 6 bases, with 13 bases lying between them. The CDR3 protein is CSVEGKADTQYF. The CDR3 bases are TGCAGCGTCGAGGGGAAAGCGGATACGCAGTATTTT.

The rearrangement uses TRBV28 and TRBJ1-1; unclear D gene. Between the trimmed V and J ends, which lost 7 bases and 7 bases, there was a span of 16 bases. Germline CDR1 reads MDHEN; CDR2 reads SYDVKM. There are 13 residues in the CDR3. The CDR3 reads CASIKQIPYEAFF. The CDR3 DNA reads TGTGCCAGCATCAAACAAATCCCCTATGAAGCTTTCTTT.

The chain is built from TRBV20-1 and TRBJ1-2, with 9 nucleotides matching TRBD1. The CDR3 is 12 amino acids. CDR1 is DFQATT, CDR2 SNEGSKA, per germline (reference sequence). The V and J ends lost 3 bases and 6 bases, in that order; junction bases with no gene match: 2. CDR3 in amino acids: CSARDRGDGYTF. CDR3 sequence (DNA): TGCAGTGCTAGGGACAGGGGCGATGGCTACACCTTC.

About this clonotype itself: One end of the junction fails to match germline, which may point to a read error. The chain links TRBV27 to TRBJ2-4; 8 bases map to TRBD1. This CDR3 spans 13 amino acids. Per germline, CDR1 MNHEY and CDR2 SMNVEV (reference sequence). This CDR3 is CASSLPGQGIQCF. CDR3 coding DNA: TGTGCCAGCAGTTTACCCGGACAGGGCATTCAGTGCTTC.

This clonotype was found many times. The genes are TRBV4-1 and TRBJ2-7, with a possible D match to TRBD2 (6 bases). V was clipped by 2 bases and J by 7 bases, with 15 bases between them. Looked up from germline, CDR1 is MGHRA and CDR2 is YSYEKL. The CDR3 sequence is 14 residues long. CDR3 bases: TGCGCCAGCAGCCAAACCCCCGGCGGGGAAGAGCAGTACTTC. As protein: CASSQTPGGEEQYF.

As for this clonotype: A single base separates this from a much larger clone, so it may be a read error. The chain recombines TRBV29-1 with TRBJ2-3; D may be TRBD1 (6 bases). The CDR3 extends over 12 amino acids. Germline assignment: CDR1 SQVTM and CDR2 ANQGSEA. CDR3: CNGQSSTDTQYF. DNA of the CDR3: TGCAACGGACAGTCCTCCACAGATACGCAGTATTTT.

The rearrangement uses TRBV5-1 and TRBJ2-7, with D possibly matching TRBD2 (6 bases). This CDR3 is built from 16 residues. Germline CDR1 is SGHRS and CDR2 is YFSETQ. The V end lost 4 bases, the J end lost 0 bases, and 17 bases lay between the germline ends. The CDR3 bases are TGCGCCAGCAGCCCCGGGCTAGCGTTAACCTCCTACGAGCAGTACTTC. Protein: CASSPGLALTSYEQYF.

This clonotype was observed a handful of times. The rearrangement links TRBV28 to TRBJ2-7, with 7 bases identical to TRBD2. Germline V CDR1 and CDR2: MDHEN, SYDVKM. Trimming cost V 5 bases and J 3 bases; bases outside gene matches: 10. CDR3 length: 15 residues. The CDR3 DNA sequence: TGTGCCAGCAGTGCCTCCTCCGGGACTATCTACGAGCAGTACTTC. Translated: CASSASSGTIYEQYF.

The chain combines TRBV5-1 with TRBJ2-1, with D tentatively TRBD2 (6 bases). This CDR3 is built from 15 residues. CDR1 is SGHRS, CDR2 YFSETQ, per germline. Trimming took off 0 bases at V and 6 bases at J, with 13 bases between the two ends. The DNA for the CDR3 is TGCGCCAGCAGCTTGGAGAGGACTAACCGCAATGAGCAGTTCTTC. This encodes CASSLERTNRNEQFF. The whole variable domain, remainder taken from reference TRBV5-1 and TRBJ2-1, is KAGVTQTPRYLIKTRGQQVTLSCSPISGHRSVSWYQQTPGQGLQFLFEYFSETQRNKGNFPGRFSGRQFSNSRSEMNVSTLELGDSALYLCASSLERTNRNEQFFGPGTRLTVL.

The chain links TRBV6-6 to TRBJ2-6, with TRBD2 as a possible D gene (5 bases). Trimming shortened V by 5 bases and J by 4 bases, and 15 bases separated the two germline ends. Germline V gene data show CDR1 as MNHNY and CDR2 as SVGAGI (reference sequence). CDR3 length equals 16 residues. The CDR3 protein is CASSPHEGSGANVLTF. In DNA, the CDR3 is TGTGCCAGCAGTCCCCACGAGGGTTCAGGGGCCAACGTCCTGACTTTC.

The V and J genes are TRBV20-1 and TRBJ2-1; a weak D match, TRBD1 (6 bases). Trimming shortened V by 0 bases and J by 6 bases, and 12 bases separated the two germline ends. The CDR3 is 14 residues long. Germline V gene data show CDR1 as DFQATT and CDR2 as SNEGSKA (reference sequence). In nucleotides, the CDR3 is TGCAGTGCTAGAGACCCAGGGGTGTCCAATGAGCAGTTCTTC. Residues: CSARDPGVSNEQFF.

This rearrangement joins TRBV20-1 to TRBJ1-6, with a weak D call TRBD1 (6 bases). This CDR3 spans 13 amino acids. V gave up 5 bases and J gave up 10 bases, with 15 bases separating them. CDR1 and CDR2 from the germline V gene are DFQATT and SNEGSKA (reference sequence). CDR3 amino acids: CSAAGTIRSPLHF. The CDR3 DNA is TGCAGTGCTGCCGGGACAATCCGCTCACCCCTCCACTTT.

The chain employs TRBV27 and TRBJ1-2, with D perhaps matching TRBD1 (6 bases). V shed 2 bases and J shed 8 bases, with 18 bases lying between them. Germline loops: CDR1 MNHEY, CDR2 SMNVEV (reference sequence). This CDR3 is 15 amino acids long. Here the CDR3 reads CASSLNLGRGGGYTF. The CDR3, as DNA: TGTGCCAGCAGTTTAAACCTGGGCAGGGGAGGCGGCTACACCTTC.

Only a few counts were recorded for this clonotype. This CDR3 reads CASSQLAGRNEQYF. The CDR3 DNA reads as TGTGCCAGCAGCCAACTAGCGGGGAGGAATGAGCAGTACTTC. The gene calls are TRBV7-9 and TRBJ2-5, with 10 bases identical to TRBD2. V dropped 5 bases and J dropped 11; count of bases not matched to a gene: 11. The CDR3 is 14 amino acids. Germline V gene lookup returns CDR1 SEHNR and CDR2 FQNEAQ (reference sequence).

This clonotype was observed at least ten times. This chain uses TRBV29-1 with TRBJ2-5; TRBD2 is a possible D gene (5 bases). The CDR3 runs 13 residues. In germline, CDR1 is SQVTM, CDR2 ANQGSEA. V shed 6 bases and J shed 2 bases, with 13 bases lying between them. The CDR3 DNA follows: TGCAGCGTAGCGCGGGTATTACAAGAGACCCAGTACTTC. It specifies CSVARVLQETQYF.

There are a few counts of this clonotype. J is TRBJ2-7 and V is TRBV5-1, with TRBD2 identical over 9 bases. This CDR3 has 19 residues. Germline CDR1 reads SGHRS; CDR2 reads YFSETQ. Losses at the gene ends were 4 bases for V and 0 bases for J; bases not matched to a gene: 17. CDR3 nucleotide sequence: TGCGCCAGCAGCACCCCAGAAACTAAAGCGGGAGGTCTCTCCTACGAGCAGTACTTC. It codes for CASSTPETKAGGLSYEQYF. Based on the CDR3 plus reference TRBV5-1 and TRBJ2-7, the full variable domain is KAGVTQTPRYLIKTRGQQVTLSCSPISGHRSVSWYQQTPGQGLQFLFEYFSETQRNKGNFPGRFSGRQFSNSRSEMNVSTLELGDSALYLCASSTPETKAGGLSYEQYFGPGTRLTVT.

Only one count was recorded for this clonotype. The chain carries TRBV6-1 and TRBJ2-5; 10 bases agree with TRBD2. This CDR3 has 16 amino acids. The germline CDR1 and CDR2 sequences are MNHNS and SASEGT. V dropped 0 bases and J dropped 6; count of bases not matched to a gene: 7. This CDR3 is CASSEATGTSVKTQYF. The DNA for the CDR3 is TGTGCCAGCAGTGAAGCCACCGGGACTAGCGTGAAGACCCAGTACTTC.

Ten or more counts support this clonotype. The V gene is TRBV20-1, the J gene TRBJ2-3; TRBD1 aligns across 8 bases. The J segment lost 3 bases and the V segment lost 8 bases, leaving 19 bases of the junction unmatched. Germline CDR1 and CDR2: DFQATT and SNEGSKA (reference sequence). The CDR3 sequence is 17 residues long. CDR3 bases: TGCAGTCCCAGGGCCGGGGCAGGGGGCGGAAGAACAGATACGCAGTATTTT. Residues: CSPRAGAGGGRTDTQYF.

This clonotype has only a few counts. V is TRBV5-5 and J is TRBJ2-1; 12 bases map to TRBD1. This CDR3 contains 16 residues. Per germline, CDR1 SGHKS and CDR2 YYEKEE (reference sequence). The junction had 10 bases not matched to a gene; V was cut back by 4 bases and J by 8 bases. The CDR3 here is CASSPIPGQGADEQFF. The CDR3 coding sequence is TGTGCCAGCAGCCCTATACCGGGACAGGGGGCCGATGAGCAGTTCTTC.

V is TRBV27 and J is TRBJ2-7, with 13 nucleotides matching TRBD2. Germline CDR1 reads MNHEY; CDR2 reads SMNVEV (reference sequence). Losses at the gene ends were 5 bases for V and 5 bases for J; bases not matched to a gene: 9. The CDR3 contains 16 residues. This CDR3 is CASSGARLAGGHEQYF. DNA for the CDR3: TGTGCCAGCAGTGGGGCCAGACTAGCGGGAGGCCACGAGCAGTACTTC.

This clonotype came up many times. V and J are TRBV3-1 and TRBJ2-5; D is undetermined. Germline lookup yields CDR1 LGHDT and CDR2 YNNKEL (reference sequence). Between the trimmed V and J ends, which lost 1 base and 7 bases, there was a span of 7 bases. The CDR3 is 12 amino acids. The CDR3 nucleotides are TGTGCCAGCAGCCAAGGCTTTGGGACCCAGTACTTC. Protein: CASSQGFGTQYF.

There are many counts of this clonotype. V usage is TRBV14 and J usage is TRBJ2-1, with 9 positions matching TRBD1. With 4 bases clipped from V and 5 bases from J, the junction kept 9 bases outside the gene matches. Germline V gene data show CDR1 as SGHDN and CDR2 as FVKESK. This CDR3 has 16 residues. Written as DNA, the CDR3 is TGTGCCAGCAGCCGCCTGCCGGGACAGGGAGACAATGAGCAGTTCTTC. It translates to CASSRLPGQGDNEQFF.